The 23 T cell receptor beta chains presented below share a single source sample, sequenced in a study of T cell repertoires in cytomegalovirus infection. TCRdb processed the reads anew with MiXCR; each CDR3 protein has one entry. The table lists approximately 910,000 distinct CDR3 sequences, approximately 33% of them singletons, with under 15% in the top ten. Their recognized antigens are unknown. This material consisted of cultured CD8+ T cells from PBMCs, taken from culture after CMV antigen stimulation. These receptors were taken from a human donor in good health (CMV status not recorded). Some clones in this sample may be carry-over from other donors' samples.

The table lists this clonotype with a few counts. J is TRBJ1-5 and V is TRBV4-2; D is ambiguous. This CDR3 spans 16 amino acids. CDR1 is LGHNA, CDR2 YNFKEQ, per germline. V lost 0 bases and J lost 4, with 13 bases in between. CDR3 amino acids: CASSQDAVPENQPQHF. In DNA form, the CDR3 reads TGTGCCAGCAGCCAAGATGCAGTTCCGGAGAATCAGCCCCAGCATTTT.

This clonotype has a handful of counts. The rearrangement uses TRBV7-9 and TRBJ2-1, with D possibly called TRBD1 or TRBD2 (6 bases each). The CDR3 spans 16 residues. In germline, CDR1 is SEHNR, CDR2 FQNEAQ (reference sequence). Trimming cost V 2 bases and J 3 bases, with 14 bases left between them. This CDR3 reads CASSLSVGGRYNEQFF. CDR3 bases: TGTGCCAGCAGCTTATCCGTGGGGGGCCGCTACAATGAGCAGTTCTTC.

This clonotype was counted only a few times. The genes are TRBV7-8 and TRBJ1-5; tentatively, D is TRBD1 (5 bases). The germline V and J ends were trimmed by 4 bases and 0 bases, with 16 bases remaining between them. The length of the CDR3 is 17 residues. Germline V gene data show CDR1 as SGHVS and CDR2 as FQNEAQ. CDR3 in DNA: TGTGCCAGCAGCTCCCCACGTGGACATCCTAGCAATCAGCCCCAGCATTTT. It is translated as CASSSPRGHPSNQPQHF. Supplemented by reference TRBV7-8 and TRBJ1-5, the full variable domain reads GAGVSQSPRYKVAKRGQDVALRCDPISGHVSLFWYQQALGQGPEFLTYFQNEAQLDKSGLPSDRFFAERPEGSVSTLKIQRTQQEDSAVYLCASSSPRGHPSNQPQHFGDGTRLSIL.

J is TRBJ2-3 and V is TRBV20-1, with D perhaps TRBD2 (5 bases). V lost 4 bases and J 2 bases, leaving 7 bases between the germline ends. Germline assignment: CDR1 DFQATT and CDR2 SNEGSKA (reference sequence). The CDR3 consists of 12 residues. The CDR3 bases are TGCAGTGCTACGGGGTACACAGATACGCAGTATTTT. Encoded protein: CSATGYTDTQYF.

The V gene is TRBV7-8, the J gene TRBJ1-4; D is undetermined. The V end lost 1 base, the J end lost 2 bases, and 8 bases lay between the germline ends. The CDR3 is 15 residues long. From germline, CDR1 is SGHVS and CDR2 FQNEAQ. CDR3 DNA sequence: TGTGCCAGCAGCTTAGGGACGGTGACTAATGAAAAACTGTTTTTT. Translated: CASSLGTVTNEKLFF.

For this clonotype: One base away lies a much larger clone, so this may be a sequencing read error. The chain is built from TRBV27 and TRBJ2-4; 11 nucleotides align to TRBD2. This CDR3 region has 17 residues. The germline V gene encodes CDR1 MNHEY and CDR2 SMNVEV (reference sequence). J lost 2 bases, V lost 6 bases, and 9 bases had no gene match. The CDR3 sequence is CASSSSASGGSKNIQYF. CDR3 DNA sequence: TGTGCCAGCAGCTCCTCGGCTAGCGGGGGGTCCAAAAACATTCAGTACTTC.

In this sample, this clonotype turned up a few times. V gene TRBV4-3 combines with J gene TRBJ2-3, with TRBD1 matching over 7 bases. V trimming: 3 bases; J trimming: 4 bases; junction bases outside the gene matches: 13. Germline values: CDR1 LGHNA, CDR2 YSLEER. The CDR3 has 17 residues. The DNA of the CDR3 is TGCGCCAGCAGCCAGGGATGGGGACAGATTGGGGCAGATACGCAGTATTTT. Its translation: CASSQGWGQIGADTQYF.

In regard to this clonotype: A much larger clone differs by one base, so this may be a read error. The chain couples TRBV6-8 to TRBJ2-7, with a possible D match to TRBD1 (5 bases). V was cut by 5 bases and J by 8 bases, with 28 bases left in between. The CDR3 has 17 amino acids. Per germline, CDR1 MNHGY and CDR2 SAAAGT. Written as DNA, the CDR3 is TGTGCCAGCAGTCAAAACTTGGGGTTCGTTCCGCCGGACAAGCAGTACTTC. Protein product: CASSQNLGFVPPDKQYF.

The genes are TRBV27 and TRBJ2-7; no firm D call. Germline V gene lookup returns CDR1 MNHEY and CDR2 SMNVEV (reference sequence). Trimming pared 5 bases from V and 0 bases from J, leaving 11 bases between. This CDR3 comprises 14 residues. The DNA of the CDR3 is TGTGCCAGCAGTCCCTATTGGAGCTCCTACGAGCAGTACGTC. Translating it yields CASSPYWSSYEQYV.

V and J are TRBV25-1 and TRBJ1-2, with D tentatively TRBD1 (5 bases). The V end lost 7 bases, the J end lost 3 bases, and 12 bases lay between the germline ends. Germline assignment: CDR1 MGHDK and CDR2 SYGVNS. This CDR3 has 13 amino acids. The CDR3, as DNA: TGTGCCAGCAAAGACGGGACGGACTATGGCTACACCTTC. It encodes CASKDGTDYGYTF.

The chain couples TRBV7-6 to TRBJ1-1; D remains ambiguous. Germline CDR1 is SGHVS and CDR2 is FNYEAQ. CDR3 length equals 12 residues. Trimming left V 5 bases short and J 9 bases short, with 13 bases between. CDR3 loop: CASSHGPEKAFF. The CDR3 DNA sequence: TGTGCCAGCAGCCATGGACCGGAGAAAGCTTTCTTT.

The chain joins TRBV7-9 to TRBJ2-6; maybe TRBD2 (6 bases). Trimming took 5 bases from V and 1 from J, leaving 12 bases between them. The CDR3 sequence is 16 residues long. In germline, CDR1 is SEHNR, CDR2 FQNEAQ (reference sequence). CDR3 sequence reads: CASSDPGRSGANVLTF. In DNA, the CDR3 is TGTGCCAGCAGCGATCCAGGGAGGTCTGGGGCCAACGTCCTGACTTTC. Full variable domain (missing parts from reference TRBV7-9 and TRBJ2-6): DTGVSQNPRHKITKRGQNVTFRCDPISEHNRLYWYRQTLGQGPEFLTYFQNEAQLEKSRLLSDRFSAERPKGSFSTLEIQRTEQGDSAMYLCASSDPGRSGANVLTFGAGSRLTVL.

V usage is TRBV12-3 or TRBV12-4 and J usage is TRBJ1-1; no reliable D call. The CDR3 runs 14 residues. Trimming took 7 bases from V and 0 from J, leaving 12 bases between them. In DNA form, the CDR3 reads TGTGCCAGCACCCGGCTGAGGATGAACACTGAAGCTTTCTTT. It translates to CASTRLRMNTEAFF.

The chain recombines TRBV2 with TRBJ2-5, with D perhaps assigned TRBD1 or TRBD2 (7 bases each). The CDR3 has 15 residues. Trimming took off 5 bases at V and 1 base at J, with 14 bases between the two ends. CDR1 and CDR2 from the germline V gene are SNHLY and FYNNEI. In DNA, the CDR3 is TGTGCCAGCAGTACCCAGGGGGGGATCCAAGAGACCCAGTACTTC. Its protein product is CASSTQGGIQETQYF.

Ten or more counts support this clonotype. V and J are TRBV7-2 and TRBJ1-5, with D maybe TRBD1 (5 bases). The V and J ends lost 2 bases and 3 bases respectively, with 17 bases between them. CDR3 length: 17 amino acids. CDR1 SGHTA and CDR2 FQGNSA come from the germline V gene. The CDR3: CASSLKGARAVNQPQHF. Written as DNA, the CDR3 is TGTGCCAGCAGCTTAAAAGGGGCACGGGCGGTCAATCAGCCCCAGCATTTT.

This clonotype has a handful of counts. The rearrangement uses TRBV28 and TRBJ1-5; maybe TRBD1 (5 bases). The CDR3 covers 14 residues. CDR1 and CDR2 (germline): MDHEN, SYDVKM. Trimming removed 2 bases at V and 5 bases at J, with 10 bases between. In DNA form, the CDR3 reads TGTGCCAGCAGTTTACGGGGCGTGTATCAGCCCCAGCATTTT. Amino acids: CASSLRGVYQPQHF.

The chain links TRBV7-9 to TRBJ1-1; D possibly corresponds to TRBD1 (6 bases). The germline V gene encodes CDR1 SEHNR and CDR2 FQNEAQ (reference sequence). This CDR3 contains 12 residues. The V end lost 3 bases, the J end lost 11 bases, and 13 bases lay between the germline ends. In nucleotides, the CDR3 is TGTGCCAGCAGCTTCTACAGGGAGAGGGCTTTCTTT. Amino acids: CASSFYRERAFF.

The V gene is TRBV20-1, the J gene TRBJ2-1, with a possible D match to TRBD2 (5 bases). V was shortened by 6 bases and J by 2 bases, with 14 bases between the two germline ends. The CDR3 totals 14 residues. The V gene's germline CDR1 is DFQATT and CDR2 SNEGSKA (reference sequence). CDR3 region: CSAYLASPYNEQFF. Here the CDR3 DNA reads TGCAGTGCATACCTAGCTTCGCCCTACAATGAGCAGTTCTTC.

The chain joins TRBV2 to TRBJ2-1; possibly TRBD1 for D (5 bases). The CDR3 is 11 residues long. Trimming pared 6 bases from V and 9 bases from J, leaving 9 bases between. Germline CDR1 reads SNHLY; CDR2 reads FYNNEI. In DNA form, the CDR3 reads TGTGCCAGCAGATGGGGCAGTGAGCAGTTCTTC. Protein product: CASRWGSEQFF.

This clonotype was observed at least ten times. This rearrangement joins TRBV7-9 to TRBJ2-7, with D perhaps assigned TRBD1 or TRBD2 (5 bases each). The V end lost 5 bases, the J end lost 0 bases, and 20 bases lay between the germline ends. Per the germline V gene, CDR1 is SEHNR and CDR2 is FQNEAQ (reference sequence). The length of the CDR3 is 17 residues. The CDR3 DNA reads TGTGCCAGCAGCGGACCGCAGATCTGGGGGAGCTCCTACGAGCAGTACTTC. It codes for CASSGPQIWGSSYEQYF.

Comments on this clonotype: Given a much more abundant clone one base away, this may be a read error. The chain links TRBV7-2 to TRBJ2-2; tentatively, D is TRBD1 or TRBD2 (6 bases each). CDR1 is SGHTA and CDR2 is FQGNSA in the germline V gene. The CDR3 covers 18 residues. This chain's CDR3 is CASSLASYGGERSGQLFF. CDR3 DNA: TGTGCCAGCAGCTTAGCTTCGTACGGGGGCGAAAGGTCCGGGCAGCTGTTTTTT. Variable domain in full (rest from reference TRBV7-2 and TRBJ2-2): GAGVSQSPSNKVTEKGKDVELRCDPISGHTALYWYRQSLGQGLEFLIYFQGNSAPDKSGLPSDRFSAERTGGSVSTLTIQRTQQEDSAVYLCASSLASYGGERSGQLFFGEGSRLTVL.

The rearrangement uses TRBV7-1 and TRBJ1-3; unclear D gene. TRBV7-1 is labeled an ORF, and its function is uncertain. This CDR3 has 12 amino acids. Trimming removed 3 bases at V and 6 bases at J, with 6 bases between. CDR3 sequence: CASSSPLNTIYF. The DNA for the CDR3 is TGTGCCAGCAGCTCCCCTCTAAACACCATATATTTT.

CDR3 sequence reads: CASPGGARTEAFF. In DNA, the CDR3 is TGTGCCAGCCCAGGGGGCGCGAGAACTGAAGCTTTCTTT. This sequence joins TRBV2 and TRBJ1-1, with 8 positions matching TRBD1. In germline, CDR1 is SNHLY, CDR2 FYNNEI. This CDR3 comprises 13 residues. The junction had 7 bases not matched to a gene; V was cut back by 8 bases and J by 5 bases.